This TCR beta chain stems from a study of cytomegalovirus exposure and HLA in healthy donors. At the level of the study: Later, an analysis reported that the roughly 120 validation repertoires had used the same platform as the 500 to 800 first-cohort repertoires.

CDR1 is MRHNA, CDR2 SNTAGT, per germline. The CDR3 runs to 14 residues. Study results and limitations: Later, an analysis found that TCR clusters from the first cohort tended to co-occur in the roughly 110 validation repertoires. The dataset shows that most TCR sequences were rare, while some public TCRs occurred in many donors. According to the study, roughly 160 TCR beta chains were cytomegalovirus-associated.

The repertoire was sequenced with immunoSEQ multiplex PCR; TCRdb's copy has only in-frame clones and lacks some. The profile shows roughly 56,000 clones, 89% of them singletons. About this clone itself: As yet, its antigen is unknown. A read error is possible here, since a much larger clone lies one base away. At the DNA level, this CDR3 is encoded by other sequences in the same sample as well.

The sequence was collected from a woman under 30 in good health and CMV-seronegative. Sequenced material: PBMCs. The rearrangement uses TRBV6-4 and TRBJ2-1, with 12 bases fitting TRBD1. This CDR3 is CASSEGTGGDEQFF. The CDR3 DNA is TGTGCCAGTAGTGAGGGGACAGGGGGCGATGAGCAGTTCTTC.